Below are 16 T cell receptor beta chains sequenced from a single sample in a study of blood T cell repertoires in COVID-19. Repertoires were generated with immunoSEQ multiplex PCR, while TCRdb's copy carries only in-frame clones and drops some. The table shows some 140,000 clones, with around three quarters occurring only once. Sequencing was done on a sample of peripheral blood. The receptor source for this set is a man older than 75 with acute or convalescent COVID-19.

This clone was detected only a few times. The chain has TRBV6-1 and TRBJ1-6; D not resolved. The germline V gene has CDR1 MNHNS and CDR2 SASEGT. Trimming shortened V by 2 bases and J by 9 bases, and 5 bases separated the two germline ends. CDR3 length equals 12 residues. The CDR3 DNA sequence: TGTGCCAGCAGTGAAAACAGTTCACCCCTCCACTTT. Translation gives CASSENSSPLHF.

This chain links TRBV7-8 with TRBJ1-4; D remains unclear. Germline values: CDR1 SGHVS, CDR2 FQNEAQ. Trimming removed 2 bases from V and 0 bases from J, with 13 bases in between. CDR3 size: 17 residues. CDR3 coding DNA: TGTGCCAGCAGCTTACGTCCCCAGGATGCAACTAATGAAAAACTGTTTTTT. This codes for CASSLRPQDATNEKLFF.

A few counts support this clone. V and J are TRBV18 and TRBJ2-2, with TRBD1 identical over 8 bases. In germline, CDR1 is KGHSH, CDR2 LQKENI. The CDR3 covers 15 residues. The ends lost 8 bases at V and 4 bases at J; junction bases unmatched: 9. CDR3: CASASTGAPTGELFF. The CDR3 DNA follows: TGTGCCAGCGCCTCGACAGGGGCCCCCACCGGGGAGCTGTTTTTT.

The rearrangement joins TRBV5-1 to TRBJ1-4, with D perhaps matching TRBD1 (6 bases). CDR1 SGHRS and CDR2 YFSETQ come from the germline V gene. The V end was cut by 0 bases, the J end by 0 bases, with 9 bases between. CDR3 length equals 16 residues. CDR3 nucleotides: TGCGCCAGCAGCTTGGGACAGGTTGCAACTAATGAAAAACTGTTTTTT. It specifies CASSLGQVATNEKLFF.

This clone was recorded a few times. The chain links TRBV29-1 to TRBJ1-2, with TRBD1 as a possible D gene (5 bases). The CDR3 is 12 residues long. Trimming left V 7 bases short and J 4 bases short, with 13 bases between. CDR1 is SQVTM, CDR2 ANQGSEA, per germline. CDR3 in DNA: TGCAGCGCACCGTGGGGGGGCTATGGCTACACCTTC. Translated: CSAPWGGYGYTF.

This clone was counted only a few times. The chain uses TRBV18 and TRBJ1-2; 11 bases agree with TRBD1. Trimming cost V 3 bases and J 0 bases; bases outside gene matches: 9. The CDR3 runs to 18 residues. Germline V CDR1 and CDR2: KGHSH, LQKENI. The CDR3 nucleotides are TGTGCCAGCTCACCCCTGGGACAGGGGGGTAAAACTAACTATGGCTACACCTTC. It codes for CASSPLGQGGKTNYGYTF.

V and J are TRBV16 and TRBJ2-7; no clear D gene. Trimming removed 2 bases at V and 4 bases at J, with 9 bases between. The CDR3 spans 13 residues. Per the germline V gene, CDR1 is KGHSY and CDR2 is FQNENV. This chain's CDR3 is CASSQEASYEQYF. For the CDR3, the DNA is TGTGCCAGCAGCCAAGAGGCCTCATACGAGCAGTACTTC.

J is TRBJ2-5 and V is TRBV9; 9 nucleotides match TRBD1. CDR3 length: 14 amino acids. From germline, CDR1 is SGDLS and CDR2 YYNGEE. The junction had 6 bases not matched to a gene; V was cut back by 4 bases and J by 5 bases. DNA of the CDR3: TGTGCCAGCAGCCCTGGAGACAGGGGGGAGACCCAGTACTTC. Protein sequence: CASSPGDRGETQYF. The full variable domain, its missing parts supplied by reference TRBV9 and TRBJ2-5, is DSGVTQTPKHLITATGQRVTLRCSPRSGDLSVYWYQQSLDQGLQFLIQYYNGEERAKGNILERFSAQQFPDLHSELNLSSLELGDSALYFCASSPGDRGETQYFGPGTRLLVL.

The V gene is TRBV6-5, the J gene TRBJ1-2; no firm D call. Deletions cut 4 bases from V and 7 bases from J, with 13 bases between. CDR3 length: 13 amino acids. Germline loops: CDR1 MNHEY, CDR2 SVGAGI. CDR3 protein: CASSWPWSGGYTF. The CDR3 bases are TGTGCCAGCAGTTGGCCGTGGTCTGGTGGCTACACCTTC.

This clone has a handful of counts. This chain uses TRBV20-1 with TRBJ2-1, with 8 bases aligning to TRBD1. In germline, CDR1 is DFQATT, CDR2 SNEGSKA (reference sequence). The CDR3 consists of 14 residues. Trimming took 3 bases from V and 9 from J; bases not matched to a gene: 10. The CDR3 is CSASLQGARIEQFF. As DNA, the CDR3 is TGCAGTGCTAGTCTTCAGGGGGCAAGAATTGAGCAGTTCTTC.

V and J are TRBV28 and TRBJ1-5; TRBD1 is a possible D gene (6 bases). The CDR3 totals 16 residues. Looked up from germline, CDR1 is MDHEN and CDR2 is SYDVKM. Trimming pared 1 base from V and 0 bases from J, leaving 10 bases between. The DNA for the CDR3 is TGTGCCAGCAGTTTATCATCAGGGGTTAGCAATCAGCCCCAGCATTTT. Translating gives CASSLSSGVSNQPQHF.

CDR3 DNA: TGTGCCAGCAGTTTAGCGGGGATTTCCTACAATGAGCAGTTCTTC. Protein product: CASSLAGISYNEQFF. V is TRBV9 and J is TRBJ2-1; 8 nucleotides agree with TRBD2. CDR1 and CDR2 from the germline V gene are SGDLS and YYNGEE. The CDR3 has 15 residues. Trimming cost V 5 bases and J 1 base; bases outside gene matches: 5.

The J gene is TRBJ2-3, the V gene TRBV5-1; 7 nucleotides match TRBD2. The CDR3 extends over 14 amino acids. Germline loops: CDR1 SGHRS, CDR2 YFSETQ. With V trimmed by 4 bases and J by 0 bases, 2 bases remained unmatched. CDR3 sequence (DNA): TGCGCCAGCAGCCCTAGCGGCAGCACAGATACGCAGTATTTT. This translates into CASSPSGSTDTQYF.

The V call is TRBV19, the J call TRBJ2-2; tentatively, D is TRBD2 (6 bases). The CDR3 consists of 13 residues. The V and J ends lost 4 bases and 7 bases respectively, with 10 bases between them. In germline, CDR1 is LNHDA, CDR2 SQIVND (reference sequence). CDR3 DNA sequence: TGTGCCAGTAGTACATGGGGGGACGGGGAGCTGTTTTTT. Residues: CASSTWGDGELFF.

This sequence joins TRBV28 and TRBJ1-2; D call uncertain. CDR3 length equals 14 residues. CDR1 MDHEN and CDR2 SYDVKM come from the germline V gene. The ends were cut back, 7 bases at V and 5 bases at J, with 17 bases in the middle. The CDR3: CASTLNDLRYGYTF. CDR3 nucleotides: TGTGCCAGCACCCTCAACGACCTGAGGTATGGCTACACCTTC.

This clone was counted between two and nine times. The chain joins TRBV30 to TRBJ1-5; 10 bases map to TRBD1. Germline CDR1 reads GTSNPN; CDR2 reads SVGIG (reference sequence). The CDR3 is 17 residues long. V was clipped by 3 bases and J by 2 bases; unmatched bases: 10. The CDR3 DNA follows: TGTGCCTGGAGGACCGGGACAGGGGTTGGTGGCAATCAGCCCCAGCATTTT. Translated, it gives CAWRTGTGVGGNQPQHF. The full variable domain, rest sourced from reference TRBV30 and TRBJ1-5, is SQTIHQWPATLVQPVGSPLSLECTVEGTSNPNLYWYRQAAGRGLQLLFYSVGIGQISSEVPQNLSASRPQDRQFILSSKKLLLSDSGFYLCAWRTGTGVGGNQPQHFGDGTRLSIL.